This T cell receptor (beta chain) stems from a study of CD8+CD57+ T cells in acquired aplastic anemia. Genomic DNA was employed as the template in profiling TCR beta VDJ and CDR3. TCRdb reprocessed the reads via MiXCR and lists one record per CDR3 protein. This table holds 350,000 to 450,000 distinct CDR3 sequences, 55% to 70% found once. The TCR was taken from a human donor in good health, serving as a control. Sequences were obtained from sorted CD4+, CD8+, or CD8+CD57+ T cells (not recorded which) from PBMCs.

The CDR3 sequence is CSARVLTGTDEQYF. For the CDR3, the DNA is TGCAGTGCTAGAGTGCTAACGGGGACAGACGAGCAGTACTTC. The chain recombines TRBV20-1 with TRBJ2-7; 7 nucleotides match TRBD1. The CDR3 is 14 amino acids. Germline CDR1 reads DFQATT; CDR2 reads SNEGSKA (reference sequence). V lost 1 base, J lost 5 bases, and 8 bases stayed unmatched.